These 28 T cell receptor beta chains originate from one sample sequenced in a study of cytomegalovirus exposure and HLA in healthy donors. Both 60 Vbeta primers and 13 Jbeta primers went into the PCR. Data came from immunoSEQ multiplex PCR; TCRdb stores just in-frame clones and leaves some out. The sample table sets out 55,000 to 80,000 clones. Sequences were obtained from PBMCs. These receptors all come from a man in his forties in good health and CMV-seronegative.

This rearrangement joins TRBV19 to TRBJ1-5, with a possible D match to TRBD1 (5 bases). CDR3 length: 15 residues. V lost 3 bases, J lost 6 bases, and 15 bases lay in between. From germline, CDR1 is LNHDA and CDR2 SQIVND (reference sequence). Here the CDR3 reads CASSIGSGFSQPQHF. In DNA, the CDR3 is TGTGCCAGTAGTATTGGGTCAGGGTTTAGTCAGCCCCAGCATTTT.

The CDR3 nucleotides read TGTGCCAGCAGCCGTACTAGCGGGGGGGCTGGGGAGACCCAGTACTTC. Amino acid sequence: CASSRTSGGAGETQYF. The chain recombines TRBV7-2 with TRBJ2-5, with 13 bases matching TRBD2. This CDR3 contains 16 residues. V lost 5 bases to trimming and J lost 5 bases; unmatched junction nucleotides: 8. Germline-derived CDR1 and CDR2 are SGHTA and FQGNSA.

The chain combines TRBV18 with TRBJ2-7; 8 positions match TRBD2. V trimming: 6 bases; J trimming: 0 bases; junction bases outside the gene matches: 10. This CDR3 is 16 amino acids long. The germline gives CDR1 KGHSH, CDR2 LQKENI. The CDR3 loop is CASSPRGAGDSYEQYF. DNA for the CDR3: TGTGCCAGCTCTCCCAGAGGAGCGGGGGACTCCTACGAGCAGTACTTC.

This chain uses TRBV18 with TRBJ2-1; 15 nucleotides agree with TRBD2. V was clipped by 6 bases and J by 10 bases; unmatched bases: 7. The CDR3 is 15 residues long. Germline-derived CDR1 and CDR2 are KGHSH and LQKENI. The CDR3 is CASSLGLAGGNEQFF. The CDR3 region has the DNA TGTGCCAGCTCCCTGGGACTAGCGGGGGGAAACGAGCAGTTCTTC.

The CDR3 region is CAWSGGGLLNEQFF. The CDR3 DNA follows: TGTGCCTGGAGTGGGGGGGGCCTCCTCAATGAGCAGTTCTTC. The chain carries TRBV30 and TRBJ2-1, with a possible D match to TRBD2 (7 bases). The CDR3 runs 14 residues. Deletions cut 1 base from V and 6 bases from J, with 13 bases between. Per germline, CDR1 GTSNPN and CDR2 SVGIG (reference sequence). Complete variable domain (other parts from reference TRBV30 and TRBJ2-1): SQTIHQWPATLVQPVGSPLSLECTVEGTSNPNLYWYRQAAGRGLQLLFYSVGIGQISSEVPQNLSASRPQDRQFILSSKKLLLSDSGFYLCAWSGGGLLNEQFFGPGTRLTVL.

The chain employs TRBV6-5 and TRBJ2-7; D possibly corresponds to TRBD1 (6 bases). The CDR3 extends over 15 amino acids. The V gene's germline CDR1 is MNHEY and CDR2 SVGAGI. Trimming shortened V by 2 bases and J by 3 bases, and 14 bases separated the two germline ends. The CDR3 nucleotides read TGTGCCAGCAGTTACAGGACAGAGACAAACTACGAGCAGTACTTC. Residues: CASSYRTETNYEQYF.

This chain uses TRBV4-3 with TRBJ2-1; TRBD2 matches 7 bases. This CDR3 is 15 amino acids long. J gave up 7 bases and V 0 bases, and 6 bases lay outside the gene matches. Germline V gene sequence: CDR1 LGHNA, CDR2 YSLEER. DNA for the CDR3: TGCGCCAGCAGCCAAGATTTGACGGGGGGTAATGAGCAGTTCTTC. This codes for CASSQDLTGGNEQFF.

The chain carries TRBV19 and TRBJ1-1; 9 bases match TRBD1. The CDR3 spans 14 residues. Unmatched junction bases numbered 5, after V lost 6 bases and J lost 3 bases. CDR1 LNHDA and CDR2 SQIVND come from the germline V gene (reference sequence). Here the CDR3 reads CASRKTGGDTEAFF. The CDR3 DNA reads as TGTGCCAGTAGGAAGACAGGGGGTGACACTGAAGCTTTCTTT.

The chain is built from TRBV11-2 and TRBJ2-7; possibly TRBD1 for D (6 bases). Trimming left V 0 bases short and J 3 bases short, with 15 bases between. The CDR3 is 16 residues long. CDR1 is SGHAT, CDR2 FQNNGV, per germline. In nucleotides, the CDR3 is TGTGCCAGCAGCTTAGACAGGGGCCTGATCCACTACGAGCAGTACTTC. Translating it yields CASSLDRGLIHYEQYF.

This chain joins TRBV5-6 and TRBJ2-7, with 7 bases fitting TRBD2. Germline lookup yields CDR1 SGHDT and CDR2 YYEEEE. J gave up 4 bases and V 0 bases, and 10 bases lay outside the gene matches. The CDR3 has 16 residues. The CDR3 coding sequence is TGTGCCAGCAGCTTGGGGGGGGGACCCCCTCTTTACGAGCAGTACTTC. This gives the protein CASSLGGGPPLYEQYF. The full variable domain, completed using reference TRBV5-6 and TRBJ2-7, is DAGVTQSPTHLIKTRGQQVTLRCSPKSGHDTVSWYQQALGQGPQFIFQYYEEEERQRGNFPDRFSGHQFPNYSSELNVNALLLGDSALYLCASSLGGGPPLYEQYFGPGTRLTVT.

V is TRBV9 and J is TRBJ1-1, with D hard to call. The V end was cut by 2 bases, the J end by 0 bases, with 8 bases between. The CDR3 has 14 residues. The germline CDR1 and CDR2 sequences are SGDLS and YYNGEE. CDR3 nucleotides: TGTGCCAGCAGCGTGGCGGCCATGAACACTGAAGCTTTCTTT. This encodes CASSVAAMNTEAFF.

V and J are TRBV30 and TRBJ1-5; no firm D call. The V end was cut by 0 bases, the J end by 4 bases, with 10 bases between. CDR1 and CDR2 from the germline V gene are GTSNPN and SVGIG (reference sequence). CDR3 length: 14 amino acids. This CDR3 reads CAWSVSRLNQPQHF. DNA for the CDR3: TGTGCCTGGAGTGTAAGCAGACTGAATCAGCCCCAGCATTTT.

The chain carries TRBV30 and TRBJ1-4; D ambiguous. V gave up 0 bases and J gave up 4 bases, with 6 bases separating them. The CDR3 is made up of 13 amino acids. Germline CDR1 is GTSNPN and CDR2 is SVGIG (reference sequence). This chain's CDR3 is CAWSVGVNEKLFF. CDR3 sequence (DNA): TGTGCCTGGAGTGTCGGAGTTAATGAAAAACTGTTTTTT.

This rearrangement joins TRBV10-3 to TRBJ1-1, with 7 bases matching TRBD1. The CDR3 consists of 14 residues. The V and J ends lost 4 bases and 1 base, in that order; junction bases with no gene match: 3. CDR1 is ENHRY, CDR2 SYGVKD, per germline. Here the CDR3 reads CAISGRTGNTEAFF. The CDR3 DNA reads TGTGCCATCAGTGGACGGACAGGGAACACTGAAGCTTTCTTT.

The chain is built from TRBV21-1 and TRBJ1-1. TRBV21-1 constitutes a pseudogene. The CDR3 is 15 amino acids. The chain's CDR3 is CASSARWWREAEAFF. CDR3 DNA: TGTGCCAGCAGCGCCCGTTGGTGGAGGGAGGCTGAAGCTTTCTTT.

The chain recombines TRBV4-1 with TRBJ1-1; 7 nucleotides line up with TRBD1. The trim removed 3 bases at V and 2 bases at J, leaving 3 bases unmatched. This CDR3 contains 14 residues. Germline V gene sequence: CDR1 MGHRA, CDR2 YSYEKL. CDR3 coding DNA: TGCGCCAGCAGCCATGCAGGGGGAAACACTGAAGCTTTCTTT. Translating it yields CASSHAGGNTEAFF.

The chain recombines TRBV6-1 with TRBJ2-4, with D uncertain. Germline loops: CDR1 MNHNS, CDR2 SASEGT. Trimming removed 2 bases at V and 0 bases at J, with 8 bases between. This CDR3 is 15 amino acids long. CDR3 coding DNA: TGTGCCAGCAGTGAAACAACAGTAGCCAAAAACATTCAGTACTTC. Its protein is CASSETTVAKNIQYF.

The chain joins TRBV19 to TRBJ1-2; possible D gene TRBD1, 5 bases. V lost 2 bases and J lost 0, with 7 bases in between. This CDR3 is built from 14 residues. CDR1 is LNHDA, CDR2 SQIVND, per germline (reference sequence). The CDR3 DNA reads TGTGCCAGTAGTATACCAGGGTCTAACTATGGCTACACCTTC. Protein sequence: CASSIPGSNYGYTF.

The chain employs TRBV5-5 and TRBJ2-1; D is ambiguous. Trimming took 2 bases from V and 9 from J, leaving 9 bases between them. CDR3 size: 12 residues. Germline CDR1 and CDR2: SGHKS and YYEKEE (reference sequence). The CDR3 sequence: CASSFHTTEQFF. The DNA of the CDR3 is TGTGCCAGCAGCTTCCATACAACTGAGCAGTTCTTC.

V usage is TRBV9 and J usage is TRBJ2-1; 9 positions match TRBD2. The length of the CDR3 is 13 residues. Trimming took 7 bases from V and 4 from J; bases not matched to a gene: 3. Germline-derived CDR1 and CDR2 are SGDLS and YYNGEE. For the CDR3, the DNA is TGTGCCAGCTCTAGCGGGGTTTACAATGAGCAGTTCTTC. This translates into CASSSGVYNEQFF.

The chain uses TRBV5-6 and TRBJ2-6; 9 nucleotides align to TRBD1. This CDR3 spans 15 amino acids. The ends lost 5 bases at V and 4 bases at J; junction bases unmatched: 4. Looked up from germline, CDR1 is SGHDT and CDR2 is YYEEEE. This CDR3 reads CASRPTGGGANVLTF. The CDR3 DNA reads as TGTGCCAGCAGACCAACAGGGGGCGGGGCCAACGTCCTGACTTTC.

The genes are TRBV28 and TRBJ2-1, with 7 positions matching TRBD2. With 5 bases clipped from V and 5 bases from J, the junction kept 12 bases outside the gene matches. The CDR3 runs to 16 residues. Germline CDR1 and CDR2: MDHEN and SYDVKM. CDR3 protein: CASSPSGGIIHNEQFF. CDR3 coding DNA: TGTGCCAGCAGTCCCTCCGGGGGGATCATTCACAATGAGCAGTTCTTC.

The chain joins TRBV30 to TRBJ1-6; 7 bases fit TRBD1. The V and J ends lost 4 bases and 7 bases, in that order; junction bases with no gene match: 7. Germline loops: CDR1 GTSNPN, CDR2 SVGIG (reference sequence). This CDR3 spans 14 amino acids. DNA of the CDR3: TGTGCCTGGAAAGGGGGCTTAGGAAATTCACCCCTCCACTTT. Its translation: CAWKGGLGNSPLHF.

The rearrangement uses TRBV2 and TRBJ2-7; no clear D. CDR1 is SNHLY and CDR2 is FYNNEI in the germline V gene. The CDR3 loop spans 11 amino acids. V was clipped by 6 bases and J by 2 bases, with 5 bases between them. The CDR3 region has the DNA TGTGCCAGCAGCACAACCTACGAGCAGTACTTC. Its translation: CASSTTYEQYF.

CDR3 residues: CATTRRRQVAFF. The CDR3 DNA reads TGTGCCACCACGAGACGTCGACAAGTAGCTTTCTTT. V usage is TRBV28 and J usage is TRBJ1-1; D uncertain. The germline gives CDR1 MDHEN, CDR2 SYDVKM. Trimming took 10 bases from V and 10 from J, leaving 19 bases between them. This CDR3 contains 12 residues.

The chain is built from TRBV7-9 and TRBJ2-5; D might be TRBD2 (5 bases). In germline, CDR1 is SEHNR, CDR2 FQNEAQ (reference sequence). The CDR3 totals 14 residues. Between the trimmed V and J ends, which lost 3 bases and 5 bases, there was a span of 13 bases. For the CDR3, the DNA is TGTGCCAGCAGCTTCCCGGCAGGCGGGGAGACCCAGTACTTC. This sequence encodes CASSFPAGGETQYF.

Considering frequency, this clone is medium-sized. This rearrangement joins TRBV18 to TRBJ2-7; 8 bases map to TRBD2. Germline CDR1 KGHSH, CDR2 LQKENI. The V segment lost 2 bases and the J segment 4 bases; nucleotides outside the gene matches: 10. The CDR3 has 16 amino acids. The CDR3 here is CASSPIAGPGRYEQYF. The CDR3 DNA is TGTGCCAGCTCACCAATAGCGGGGCCGGGGAGGTACGAGCAGTACTTC.

The V and J genes are TRBV11-2 and TRBJ1-2; D may be TRBD1 (6 bases). Germline V lookup: CDR1 SGHAT, CDR2 FQNNGV. V was pared by 6 bases and J by 3 bases, with 17 bases between. The CDR3 runs 15 residues. For the CDR3, the DNA is TGTGCCAGCAGACCCAAGGAACAGGGTTACTATGGCTACACCTTC. Encoded protein: CASRPKEQGYYGYTF.